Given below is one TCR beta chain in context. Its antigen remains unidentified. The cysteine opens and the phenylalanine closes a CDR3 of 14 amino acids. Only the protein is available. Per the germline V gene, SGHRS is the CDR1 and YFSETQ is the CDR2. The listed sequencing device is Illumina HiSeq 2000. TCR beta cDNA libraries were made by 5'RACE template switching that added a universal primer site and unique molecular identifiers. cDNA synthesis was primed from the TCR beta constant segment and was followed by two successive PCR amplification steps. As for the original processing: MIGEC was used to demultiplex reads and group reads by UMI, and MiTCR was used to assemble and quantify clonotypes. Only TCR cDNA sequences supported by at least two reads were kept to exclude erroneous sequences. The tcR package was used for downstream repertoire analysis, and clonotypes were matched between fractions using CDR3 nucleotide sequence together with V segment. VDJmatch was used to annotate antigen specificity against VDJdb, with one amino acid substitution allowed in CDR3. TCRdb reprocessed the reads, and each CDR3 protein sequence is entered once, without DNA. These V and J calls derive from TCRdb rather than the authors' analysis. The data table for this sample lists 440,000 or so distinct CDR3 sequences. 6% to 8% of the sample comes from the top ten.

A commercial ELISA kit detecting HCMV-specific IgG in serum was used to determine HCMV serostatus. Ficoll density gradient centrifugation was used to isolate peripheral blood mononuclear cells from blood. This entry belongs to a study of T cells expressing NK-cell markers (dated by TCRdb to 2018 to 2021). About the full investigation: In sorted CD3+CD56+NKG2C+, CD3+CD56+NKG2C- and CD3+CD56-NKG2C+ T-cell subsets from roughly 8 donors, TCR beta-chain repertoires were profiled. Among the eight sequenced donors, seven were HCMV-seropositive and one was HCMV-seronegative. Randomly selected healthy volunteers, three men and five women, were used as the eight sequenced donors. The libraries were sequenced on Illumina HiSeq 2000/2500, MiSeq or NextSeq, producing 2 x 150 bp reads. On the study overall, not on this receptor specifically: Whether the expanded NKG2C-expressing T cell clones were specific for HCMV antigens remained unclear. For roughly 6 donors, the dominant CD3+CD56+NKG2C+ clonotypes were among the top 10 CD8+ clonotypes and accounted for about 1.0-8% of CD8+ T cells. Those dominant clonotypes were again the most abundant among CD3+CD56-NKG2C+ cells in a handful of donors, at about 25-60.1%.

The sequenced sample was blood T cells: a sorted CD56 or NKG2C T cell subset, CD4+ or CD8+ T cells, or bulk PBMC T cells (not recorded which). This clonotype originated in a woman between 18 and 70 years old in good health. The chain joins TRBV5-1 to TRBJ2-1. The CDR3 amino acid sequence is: CASSLGWIYNEQFF.